This TCR beta chain was observed in a study of T-cell memory formation after mild COVID-19. About the study: The two donors had largely donor-specific TCR clusters. Study-wide results and caveats: CD4/CD8 balance held among clones contracting day 15 to 85, and later expanders leaned CD4+. Confirmation of SARS-CoV-2 specificity was lacking for second-wave clones peaking day 37. CD4+ clones that contracted lay mainly in CM and EM; CD8+ ones lay in EMRA.

Via MiXCR, TCRdb re-called the 5' RACE reads, giving one row per CDR3 protein. There are 200,000 to 300,000 distinct CDR3 sequences in the sample; roughly 17% occur only once, and 22% lies in the top ten. Comments on this clonotype: Antigen specificity is unknown.

From germline, CDR1 is ENHRY and CDR2 SYGVKD. This CDR3 spans 12 amino acids. V dropped 7 bases and J dropped 6; count of bases not matched to a gene: 5. The chain employs TRBV10-3 and TRBJ1-2; 7 bases map to TRBD1. This clonotype was obtained from a young man who had mild COVID-19 (a few samples of this study predate the infection). Cell type and time point are not known. Material for sequencing was PBMCs or a T cell subset sorted from them (not recorded which). CDR3 DNA sequence: TGTGCCATCACTCCGGGACAGAATGGCTACACCTTC. Translation: CAITPGQNGYTF.